This TCR beta chain was recovered during a study of human T cells and chemical hapten exposure. Overall study findings and caveats: Among expanded TCRs, significantly more large CDR3 similarity clusters formed than among controls.

Trimming stripped 3 bases from V and 2 bases from J, with 11 bases between. The CDR3 contains 15 residues. CDR1 and CDR2 from the germline V gene are SGHDN and FVKESK. As concerns this clonotype: The target antigen is unknown.

TCRdb used MiXCR to reprocess the RACE reads, holding one entry per CDR3 protein. The table records some 190,000 distinct CDR3 sequences, about 20% of them present only once. Time point noted: patch test 1, 2 weeks after DPC sensitization. Treatment denoted: therapeutic diphenylcyclopropenone sensitization with weekly scalp DPC. Patch tests were applied only after blood draws. V is TRBV14 and J is TRBJ2-1; D may be TRBD1 (6 bases). Specimen: whole blood, collected in connection with sensitization to the hapten diphenylcyclopropenone (DPC). This clonotype originated in a woman between 50 and 59 years old with alopecia areata. Some clones in this sample may be carry-over from other donors' samples. The CDR3 is CASSQNYRAYNEQFF. CDR3 coding DNA: TGTGCCAGCAGCCAGAATTACAGGGCCTACAATGAGCAGTTCTTC. Variable domain in full (rest from reference TRBV14 and TRBJ2-1): EAGVTQFPSHSVIEKGQTVTLRCDPISGHDNLYWYRRVMGKEIKFLLHFVKESKQDESGMPNNRFLAERTGGTYSTLKVQPAELEDSGVYFCASSQNYRAYNEQFFGPGTRLTVL.